This T cell receptor beta chain appears in the sequencing data of a study of beta chain features in type 1 diabetes. Study results and caveats: Researchers could not determine here whether HLA type influences TCRB rearrangement. In every one of the four CD4+ subsets, TCRB CDR3s were moderately but significantly shorter in Type 1 diabetes patients.

The sequenced template was cDNA made from the entire isolated RNA. Generated by immunoSEQ multiplex PCR, the TCRdb table keeps only in-frame clones and is missing some. The profile shows more than 300,000 clones, around 9.3% of them singletons. The ends lost 10 bases at V and 7 bases at J; junction bases unmatched: 5. Germline V gene lookup returns CDR1 ENHRY and CDR2 SYGVKD. This CDR3 has 13 residues. This clone was counted a few times. The antigen is undetermined. One heparinised draw, averaging about 110 mL, was taken per donor. Cells sorted by CD45RO/CCR7/CD25/CD127/CD95/CD27 comprised CD4+ naive, central memory, regulatory and stem cell-like memory cells.

The sequenced sample consisted of central memory CD4+ T cells from blood. The chain carries TRBV10-3 and TRBJ2-5; TRBD2 matches 14 bases. This receptor was identified in a man younger than 40 with type 1 diabetes. The CDR3: CATGLAGGLTQYF. CDR3 coding DNA: TGTGCCACCGGACTAGCGGGGGGTCTGACCCAGTACTTC.